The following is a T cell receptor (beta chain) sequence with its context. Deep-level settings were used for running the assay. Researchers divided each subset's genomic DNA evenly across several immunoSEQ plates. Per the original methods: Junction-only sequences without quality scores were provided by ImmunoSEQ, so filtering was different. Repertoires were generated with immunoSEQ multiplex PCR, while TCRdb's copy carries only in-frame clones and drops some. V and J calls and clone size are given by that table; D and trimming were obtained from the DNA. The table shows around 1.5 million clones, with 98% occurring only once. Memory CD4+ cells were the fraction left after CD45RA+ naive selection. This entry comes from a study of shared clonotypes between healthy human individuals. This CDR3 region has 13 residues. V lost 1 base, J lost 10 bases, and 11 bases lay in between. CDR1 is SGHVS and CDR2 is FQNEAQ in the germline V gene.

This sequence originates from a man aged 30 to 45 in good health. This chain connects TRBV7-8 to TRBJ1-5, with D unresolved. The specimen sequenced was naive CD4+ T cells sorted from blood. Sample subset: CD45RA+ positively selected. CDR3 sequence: CASSLGPPGPQHF. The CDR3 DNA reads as TGTGCCAGCAGCTTAGGCCCCCCCGGACCCCAGCATTTT.